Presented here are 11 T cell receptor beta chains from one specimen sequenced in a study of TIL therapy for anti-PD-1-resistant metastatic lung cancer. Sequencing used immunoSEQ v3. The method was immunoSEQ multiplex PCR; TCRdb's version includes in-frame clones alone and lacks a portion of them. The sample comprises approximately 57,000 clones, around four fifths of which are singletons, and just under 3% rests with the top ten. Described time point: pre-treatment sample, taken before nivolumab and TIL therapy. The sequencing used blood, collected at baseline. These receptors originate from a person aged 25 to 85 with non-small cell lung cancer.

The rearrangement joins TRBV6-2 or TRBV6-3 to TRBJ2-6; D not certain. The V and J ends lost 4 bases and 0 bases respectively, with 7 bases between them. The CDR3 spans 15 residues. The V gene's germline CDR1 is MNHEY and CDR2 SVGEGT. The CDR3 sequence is CASSWDFSGANVLTF. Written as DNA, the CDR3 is TGTGCCAGCAGTTGGGATTTCTCTGGGGCCAACGTCCTGACTTTC.

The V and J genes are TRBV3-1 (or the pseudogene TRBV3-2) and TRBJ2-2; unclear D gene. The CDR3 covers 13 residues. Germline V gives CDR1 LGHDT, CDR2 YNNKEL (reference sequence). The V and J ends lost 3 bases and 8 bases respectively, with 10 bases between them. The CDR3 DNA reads TGTGCCAGCAGCCATCTCGATCCAGGGGAGCTGTTTTTT. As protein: CASSHLDPGELFF.

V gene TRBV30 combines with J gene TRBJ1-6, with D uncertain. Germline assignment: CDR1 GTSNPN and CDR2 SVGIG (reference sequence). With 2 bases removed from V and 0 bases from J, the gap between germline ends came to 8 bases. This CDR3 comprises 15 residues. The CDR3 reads CAWSHESSYNSPLHF. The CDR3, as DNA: TGTGCCTGGAGTCATGAAAGCTCCTATAATTCACCCCTCCACTTT.

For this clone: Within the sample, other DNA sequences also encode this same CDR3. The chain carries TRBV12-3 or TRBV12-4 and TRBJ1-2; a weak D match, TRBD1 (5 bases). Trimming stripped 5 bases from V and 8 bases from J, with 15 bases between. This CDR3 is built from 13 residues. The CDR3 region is CASSGTGTGGYTF. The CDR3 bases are TGTGCCAGCAGTGGGACGGGGACGGGAGGCTACACCTTC.

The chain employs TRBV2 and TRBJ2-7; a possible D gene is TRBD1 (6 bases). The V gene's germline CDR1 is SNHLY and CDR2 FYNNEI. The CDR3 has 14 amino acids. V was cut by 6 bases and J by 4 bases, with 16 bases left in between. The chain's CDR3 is CASRHSDREYEQYF. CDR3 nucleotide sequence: TGTGCCAGCAGACACTCGGACAGAGAATACGAGCAGTACTTC.

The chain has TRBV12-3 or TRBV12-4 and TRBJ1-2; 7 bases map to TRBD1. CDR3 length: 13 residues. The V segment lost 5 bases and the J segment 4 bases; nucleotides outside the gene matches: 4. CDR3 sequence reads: CASSPGQIYGYTF. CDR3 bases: TGTGCCAGCAGTCCGGGACAGATCTATGGCTACACCTTC.

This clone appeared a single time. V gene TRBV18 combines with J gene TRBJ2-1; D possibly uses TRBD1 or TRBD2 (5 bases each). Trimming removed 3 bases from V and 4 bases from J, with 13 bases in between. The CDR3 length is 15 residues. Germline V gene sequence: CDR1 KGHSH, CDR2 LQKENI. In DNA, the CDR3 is TGTGCCAGCTCACCCGGGACCGCACCATACAATGAGCAGTTCTTC. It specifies CASSPGTAPYNEQFF.

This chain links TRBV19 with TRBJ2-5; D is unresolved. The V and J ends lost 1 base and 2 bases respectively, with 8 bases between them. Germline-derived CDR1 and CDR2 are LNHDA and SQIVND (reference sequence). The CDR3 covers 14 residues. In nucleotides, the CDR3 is TGTGCCAGTAGTATAGGAGACAAACAAGAGACCCAGTACTTC. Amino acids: CASSIGDKQETQYF. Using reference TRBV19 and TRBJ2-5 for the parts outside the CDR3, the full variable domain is DGGITQSPKYLFRKEGQNVTLSCEQNLNHDAMYWYRQDPGQGLRLIYYSQIVNDFQKGDIAEGYSVSREKKESFPLTVTSAQKNPTAFYLCASSIGDKQETQYFGPGTRLLVL.

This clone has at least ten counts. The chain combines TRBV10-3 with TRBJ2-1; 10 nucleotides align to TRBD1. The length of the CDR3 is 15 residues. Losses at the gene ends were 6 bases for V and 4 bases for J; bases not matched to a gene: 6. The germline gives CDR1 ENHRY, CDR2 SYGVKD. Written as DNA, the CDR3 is TGTGCCATCAGCCGGACAGGGGGTGGGTACAATGAGCAGTTCTTC. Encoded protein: CAISRTGGGYNEQFF.

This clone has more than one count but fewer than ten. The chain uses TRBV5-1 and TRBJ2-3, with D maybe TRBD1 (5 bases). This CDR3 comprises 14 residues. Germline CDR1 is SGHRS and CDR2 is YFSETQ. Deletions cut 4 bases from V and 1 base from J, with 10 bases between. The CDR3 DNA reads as TGCGCCAGCAGCAGGGGCCAGGGCACAGATACGCAGTATTTT. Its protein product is CASSRGQGTDTQYF.

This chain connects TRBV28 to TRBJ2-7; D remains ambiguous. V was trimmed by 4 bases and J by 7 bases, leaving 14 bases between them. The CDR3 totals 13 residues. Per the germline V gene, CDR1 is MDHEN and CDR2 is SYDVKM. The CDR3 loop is CASSSPDRGEQYF. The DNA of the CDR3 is TGTGCCAGCAGTTCGCCGGACCGCGGAGAGCAGTACTTC.